The T cell receptor beta chain described here comes from a study of siplizumab effects on memory and regulatory T cells. This CDR3 contains 15 residues. J was trimmed by 0 bases and V by 3 bases; bases with no gene match: 3. Germline CDR1 reads SEHNR; CDR2 reads FQNEAQ (reference sequence). Unstimulated naive, memory, effector memory and TEMRA subsets were also sequenced, drawn from a few donor pairs. TCRdb's copy holds only in-frame clones and misses some; the assay was immunoSEQ multiplex PCR. Of tens of thousands of clones listed, around 97% are singletons. The V and J genes are TRBV7-9 and TRBJ1-1, with 8 bases that match TRBD1. The source of this sequence is a human donor in good health. The specimen was naive CD8+ T cells sorted from blood. The CDR3 nucleotides read TGTGCCAGCAGCTTTGGACAGGGACTGAACACTGAAGCTTTCTTT. Protein: CASSFGQGLNTEAFF.